This entry lists 16 T cell receptor beta chains sequenced from one sample in a study of blood T cells in healthy people across ages. The use of a sample-barcoded 5' primer and a J-beta primer mix characterized a second PCR of 7 to 11 cycles. TCRdb processed the 5' RACE reads anew with MiXCR; each CDR3 protein has one entry. The sample lists 630,000 or so distinct CDR3 sequences, approximately 30% seen once, with about a sixth in the top ten. What was sequenced was blood. These receptors were taken from an elderly woman in good health.

Ten or more counts support this clonotype. CDR3 loop: CASRQTGTGGGNEQFF. Written as DNA, the CDR3 is TGTGCCAGCAGACAGACCGGGACAGGGGGCGGAAATGAGCAGTTCTTC. The chain combines TRBV3-1 with TRBJ2-1; 12 bases line up with TRBD1. CDR3 length: 16 amino acids. J lost 7 bases, V lost 6 bases, and 10 bases had no gene match. Per germline, CDR1 LGHDT and CDR2 YNNKEL (reference sequence).

This clonotype appeared many times. The rearrangement joins TRBV7-9 to TRBJ2-1; 7 bases align to TRBD1. With V trimmed by 5 bases and J by 7 bases, 11 bases remained unmatched. Looked up from germline, CDR1 is SEHNR and CDR2 is FQNEAQ (reference sequence). The CDR3 sequence is 15 residues long. This CDR3 is CASSRSTGHYNEQFF. CDR3 DNA sequence: TGTGCCAGCAGCCGGTCGACAGGGCATTATAATGAGCAGTTCTTC.

This chain uses TRBV30 with TRBJ1-2; no definite D call. The germline V and J ends were trimmed by 0 bases and 0 bases, with 11 bases remaining between them. The CDR3 sequence is 15 residues long. Germline CDR1 is GTSNPN and CDR2 is SVGIG (reference sequence). CDR3 sequence reads: CAWSVVGRANYGYTF. CDR3 coding DNA: TGTGCCTGGAGTGTCGTCGGACGAGCTAACTATGGCTACACCTTC.

The sample holds many counts of this clonotype. The chain employs TRBV20-1 and TRBJ2-3, with 9 bases that match TRBD2. Germline trimming cut 0 bases from V and 5 bases from J; bases unmatched to any gene: 9. The CDR3 is 16 residues long. Per the germline V gene, CDR1 is DFQATT and CDR2 is SNEGSKA (reference sequence). The CDR3 loop reads CSARDWRGGRVDTQYF. CDR3 DNA sequence: TGCAGTGCTAGAGATTGGCGGGGGGGGCGGGTAGATACGCAGTATTTT.

With regard to this clonotype: At one end the junction does not follow the germline gene, possibly because of a read error. The chain uses TRBV7-2 and TRBJ2-1, with D maybe TRBD1 (6 bases). The CDR3 length is 14 residues. In germline, CDR1 is SGHTA, CDR2 FQGNSA. The CDR3 sequence: CAGSWGPQSHEQFF. DNA for the CDR3: TGTGCCGGCAGCTGGGGGCCGCAGAGCCATGAGCAGTTCTTC. Filled out from reference TRBV7-2 and TRBJ2-1, the complete variable domain reads GAGVSQSPSNKVTEKGKDVELRCDPISGHTALYWYRQSLGQGLEFLIYFQGNSAPDKSGLPSDRFSAERTGGSVSTLTIQRTQQEDSAVYLCAGSWGPQSHEQFFGPGTRLTVL.

Turning to this clonotype: This may be a read error, as it is one base from a much larger clone. The chain links TRBV30 to TRBJ1-2, with a weak D call TRBD1 (5 bases). Germline V gene data show CDR1 as GTSNPN and CDR2 as SVGIG (reference sequence). This CDR3 has 14 amino acids. Trimming took off 3 bases at V and 6 bases at J, with 17 bases between the two ends. The DNA for the CDR3 is TGTGCCTGGAGGAAGTCAGATACAGGCCATGGCTACACCTTC. The encoded protein is CAWRKSDTGHGYTF.

For this clonotype: A read error may account for a junction end that differs from germline. The rearrangement uses TRBV2 and TRBJ2-1, with a tentative D call TRBD1 (6 bases). Judging by the DNA end, TRBJ2-7 fits better; the J call may be wrong. There are 15 residues in the CDR3. Germline CDR1 and CDR2: SNHLY and FYNNEI. CDR3 protein: CAGSVVRGSYNEQYF. For the CDR3, the DNA is TGTGCCGGCAGTGTAGTCAGGGGCTCCTACAATGAGCAGTACTTC.

The sample holds many counts of this clonotype. The V gene is TRBV7-8, the J gene TRBJ1-2, with D perhaps TRBD1 (6 bases). Germline values: CDR1 SGHVS, CDR2 FQNEAQ. This CDR3 has 14 residues. The ends were cut back, 5 bases at V and 8 bases at J, with 18 bases in the middle. CDR3 DNA: TGTGCCAGCAGCGGATCCGGGACACGGAAGGGCTACACCTTC. The encoded protein is CASSGSGTRKGYTF.

In its sample, this clonotype was seen many times. This sequence joins TRBV6-2 or TRBV6-3 and TRBJ2-7; possibly TRBD1 for D (6 bases). Germline CDR1 MNHEY, CDR2 SVGEGT. With 6 bases removed from V and 6 bases from J, the gap between germline ends came to 12 bases. The CDR3 sequence is 12 residues long. The CDR3 region is CASRDTGREQYF. The CDR3 DNA reads TGTGCCAGCAGGGATACAGGGCGCGAGCAGTACTTC.

The CDR3 loop is CSVADRKNTEAFF. CDR3 in DNA: TGCAGCGTGGCCGACAGAAAGAACACTGAAGCTTTCTTT. The chain is built from TRBV29-1 and TRBJ1-1, with a possible D match to TRBD1 (5 bases). The V end was cut by 6 bases, the J end by 1 base, with 12 bases between. The CDR3 loop spans 13 amino acids. CDR1 and CDR2 from the germline V gene are SQVTM and ANQGSEA.

This clonotype has a count of ten or more. The genes are TRBV6-5 and TRBJ2-7, with 7 bases fitting TRBD2. V lost 11 bases, J lost 5 bases, and 6 bases stayed unmatched. CDR3 size: 11 residues. Germline CDR1 MNHEY, CDR2 SVGAGI. The CDR3 nucleotides are TGTGCCGCTCGGGGGGACCACGAGCAGTACTTC. It is translated as CAARGDHEQYF.

On this clonotype: A much bigger clone sits one base away, suggesting this may be a read error. The chain uses TRBV20-1 and TRBJ2-1; 7 bases are shared with TRBD2. Trimming took 7 bases from V and 3 from J; bases not matched to a gene: 21. The CDR3 is made up of 18 amino acids. CDR1 and CDR2 from the germline V gene are DFQATT and SNEGSKA (reference sequence). CDR3 DNA sequence: TGCAGTGGGACCGGGGCAGCTACTTTCCGGGGGGACTACAATGAGCAGTTCTTC. This codes for CSGTGAATFRGDYNEQFF.

Regarding this clonotype: Relative to the germline gene, one junction end is altered; a read error may explain this. The chain has TRBV7-6 and TRBJ2-7; no firm D call. The CDR3 is made up of 13 amino acids. Germline CDR1 and CDR2: SGHVS and FNYEAQ. As DNA, the CDR3 is TGTACCAGCAGCTTAGGCCCTAACTACGAGCAGTACTTC. It codes for CTSSLGPNYEQYF.

This clonotype was found many times. The V gene is TRBV29-1, the J gene TRBJ1-2, with no clear D. The CDR3 spans 12 residues. Germline V gene sequence: CDR1 SQVTM, CDR2 ANQGSEA. V lost 6 bases, J lost 2 bases, and 10 bases lay in between. The CDR3 loop reads CSVQRSNYGYTF. CDR3 nucleotides: TGCAGCGTCCAGCGGTCGAACTATGGCTACACCTTC.

This clonotype was counted ten times or more. The V call is TRBV5-1, the J call TRBJ1-4; 10 positions agree with TRBD1. With 1 base clipped from V and 7 bases from J, the junction kept 4 bases outside the gene matches. The CDR3 spans 15 residues. Germline V gives CDR1 SGHRS, CDR2 YFSETQ. The CDR3 sequence: CASSLTDRGGEKLFF. For the CDR3, the DNA is TGCGCCAGCAGCTTGACGGACAGGGGGGGTGAAAAACTGTTTTTT.

The chain is built from TRBV24-1 and TRBJ1-1, with 8 bases identical to TRBD1. The length of the CDR3 is 15 residues. Unmatched junction bases numbered 10, after V lost 7 bases and J lost 4 bases. Germline V gene lookup returns CDR1 KGHDR and CDR2 SFDVKD. The CDR3 region is CATRTQQGEFTEAFF. CDR3 coding DNA: TGTGCCACCAGGACGCAACAGGGGGAGTTCACTGAAGCTTTCTTT.